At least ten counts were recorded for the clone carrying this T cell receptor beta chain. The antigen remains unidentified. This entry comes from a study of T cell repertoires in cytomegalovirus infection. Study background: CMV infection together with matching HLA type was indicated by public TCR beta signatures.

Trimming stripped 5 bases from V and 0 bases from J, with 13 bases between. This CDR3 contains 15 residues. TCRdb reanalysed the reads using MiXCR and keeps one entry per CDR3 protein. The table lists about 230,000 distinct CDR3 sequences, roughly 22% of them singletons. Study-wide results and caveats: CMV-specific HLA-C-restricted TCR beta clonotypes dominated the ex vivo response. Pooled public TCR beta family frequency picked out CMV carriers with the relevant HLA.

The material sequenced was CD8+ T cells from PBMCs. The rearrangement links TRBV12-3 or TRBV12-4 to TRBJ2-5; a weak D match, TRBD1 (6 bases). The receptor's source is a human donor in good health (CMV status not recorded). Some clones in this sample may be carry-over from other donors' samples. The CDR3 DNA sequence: TGTGCCAGCAGTCTGACAGGAGTGTACCAAGAGACCCAGTACTTC. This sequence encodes CASSLTGVYQETQYF.